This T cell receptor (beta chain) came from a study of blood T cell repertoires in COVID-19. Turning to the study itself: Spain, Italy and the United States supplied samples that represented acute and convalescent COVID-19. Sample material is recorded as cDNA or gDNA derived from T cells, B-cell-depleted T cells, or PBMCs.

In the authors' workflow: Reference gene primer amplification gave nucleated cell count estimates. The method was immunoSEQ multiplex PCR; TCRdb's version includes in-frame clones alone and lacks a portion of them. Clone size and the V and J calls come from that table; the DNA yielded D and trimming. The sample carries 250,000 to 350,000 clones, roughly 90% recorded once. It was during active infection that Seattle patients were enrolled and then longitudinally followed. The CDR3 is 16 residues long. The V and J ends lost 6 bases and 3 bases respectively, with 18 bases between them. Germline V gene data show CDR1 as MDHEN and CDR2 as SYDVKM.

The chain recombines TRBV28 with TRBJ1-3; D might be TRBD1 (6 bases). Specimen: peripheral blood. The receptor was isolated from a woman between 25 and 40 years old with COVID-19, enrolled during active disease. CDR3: CASRPGRGALGNTIYF. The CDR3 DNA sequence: TGTGCCAGCAGACCGGGTCGGGGGGCGCTTGGAAACACCATATATTTT.